Below are 8 T cell receptor beta chains sequenced from a single sample in a study of blood T cell repertoires in COVID-19 (dated by TCRdb to 2018 to 2021). Receptor libraries were prepared by the immunoSEQ multiplex PCR assay. Entries here come from immuneACCESS through TCRdb and include only in-frame sequences with V and J called. Some clones fail to appear in such tables; in the studies checked, an unresolved V gene covers under half of the shortfall, and the cause of the remainder is unknown. The sample profile shows more than 300,000 clones; about 82% of them were found once. The ten largest make up 1.6% of the sample. The sequenced sample consisted of peripheral blood. The origin of the receptors is a woman aged 45-59 years with acute or convalescent COVID-19.

V gene TRBV24-1 combines with J gene TRBJ1-1, with D possibly being TRBD1 (6 bases). The CDR3 loop spans 14 amino acids. Trimming left V 4 bases short and J 10 bases short, with 18 bases between. CDR1 and CDR2 from the germline V gene are KGHDR and SFDVKD. The CDR3 DNA reads as TGTGCCACCAGTGACTCTACAACAGGGTATGGAGCTTTCTTT. Amino acids: CATSDSTTGYGAFF.

V gene TRBV4-1 combines with J gene TRBJ2-3, with TRBD2 identical over 13 bases. Germline V gene data show CDR1 as MGHRA and CDR2 as YSYEKL. J gave up 4 bases and V 5 bases, and 9 bases lay outside the gene matches. CDR3 length: 17 amino acids. CDR3 nucleotide sequence: TGCGCCAGCAGCGTCCGGACTAGCGGGAGTTTCGCAGATACGCAGTATTTT. Protein: CASSVRTSGSFADTQYF.

V is TRBV27 and J is TRBJ2-1; 11 bases line up with TRBD1. With 1 base clipped from V and 7 bases from J, the junction kept 6 bases outside the gene matches. The CDR3 runs to 16 residues. Per the germline V gene, CDR1 is MNHEY and CDR2 is SMNVEV (reference sequence). The CDR3 region is CASSLWMDRGRNEQFF. Written as DNA, the CDR3 is TGTGCCAGCAGTTTATGGATGGACAGGGGGCGGAATGAGCAGTTCTTC.

The chain employs TRBV19 and TRBJ1-2; 9 bases match TRBD1. J was trimmed by 5 bases and V by 11 bases; bases with no gene match: 21. Germline lookup yields CDR1 LNHDA and CDR2 SQIVND (reference sequence). The CDR3 extends over 17 amino acids. The CDR3, as DNA: TGTGCCTCCAGAGAGCGTGGGACAGGGCGGACCGGGTATGGCTACACCTTC. Amino acids: CASRERGTGRTGYGYTF.

V gene TRBV5-4 combines with J gene TRBJ2-1; D gene unclear. The germline V gene has CDR1 SGHNT and CDR2 YYREEE (reference sequence). CDR3 length: 13 amino acids. V dropped 0 bases and J dropped 6 bases, with 7 bases sitting between them. The CDR3 DNA follows: TGTGCCAGCAGCTTGGCCTCAGGCAATGAGCAGTTCTTC. As protein: CASSLASGNEQFF. Combining the CDR3 with reference TRBV5-4 and TRBJ2-1 gives the whole variable domain ETGVTQSPTHLIKTRGQQVTLRCSSQSGHNTVSWYQQALGQGPQFIFQYYREEENGRGNFPPRFSGLQFPNYSSELNVNALELDDSALYLCASSLASGNEQFFGPGTRLTVL.

J is TRBJ2-5 and V is TRBV6-5, with no clear D. CDR3 length equals 15 residues. Germline V gene lookup returns CDR1 MNHEY and CDR2 SVGAGI. V shed 2 bases and J shed 5 bases, with 15 bases lying between them. CDR3 in DNA: TGTGCCAGCAGTTACCAGCAGGCCCAGTGGGAGACCCAGTACTTC. It encodes CASSYQQAQWETQYF.

This clone was detected a few times. V usage is TRBV30 and J usage is TRBJ1-4; D is possibly TRBD1 (5 bases). The CDR3 length is 12 residues. Trimming left V 8 bases short and J 8 bases short, with 15 bases between. From germline, CDR1 is GTSNPN and CDR2 SVGIG (reference sequence). The CDR3, as DNA: TGTGCCCTCGAGCAGGGTTTGGAAAAACTGTTTTTT. Its protein is CALEQGLEKLFF.

This clone has a handful of counts. The rearrangement links TRBV7-9 to TRBJ2-7; no firm D call. Germline values: CDR1 SEHNR, CDR2 FQNEAQ (reference sequence). V was shortened by 4 bases and J by 4 bases, with 5 bases between the two germline ends. The CDR3 runs 11 residues. The CDR3 reads CASSSHYEQYF. The DNA of the CDR3 is TGTGCCAGCAGCTCACATTACGAGCAGTACTTC.